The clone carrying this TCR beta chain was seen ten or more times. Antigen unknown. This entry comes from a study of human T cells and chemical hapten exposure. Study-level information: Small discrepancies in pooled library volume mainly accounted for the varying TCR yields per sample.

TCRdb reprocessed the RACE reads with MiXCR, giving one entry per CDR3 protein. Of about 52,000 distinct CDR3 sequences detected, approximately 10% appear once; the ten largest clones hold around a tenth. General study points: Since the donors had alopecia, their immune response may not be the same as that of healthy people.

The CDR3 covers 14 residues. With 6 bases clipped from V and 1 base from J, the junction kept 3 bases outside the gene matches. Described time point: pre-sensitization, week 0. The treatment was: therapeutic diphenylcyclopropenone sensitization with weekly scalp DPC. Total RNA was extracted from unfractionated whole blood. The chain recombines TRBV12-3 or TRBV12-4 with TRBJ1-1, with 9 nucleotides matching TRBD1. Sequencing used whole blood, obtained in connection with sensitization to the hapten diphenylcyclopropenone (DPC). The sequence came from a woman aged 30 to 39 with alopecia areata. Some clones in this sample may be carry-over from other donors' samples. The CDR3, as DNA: TGTGCCAGCAGACCGGGACAGGGGAACACTGAAGCTTTCTTT. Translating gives CASRPGQGNTEAFF.